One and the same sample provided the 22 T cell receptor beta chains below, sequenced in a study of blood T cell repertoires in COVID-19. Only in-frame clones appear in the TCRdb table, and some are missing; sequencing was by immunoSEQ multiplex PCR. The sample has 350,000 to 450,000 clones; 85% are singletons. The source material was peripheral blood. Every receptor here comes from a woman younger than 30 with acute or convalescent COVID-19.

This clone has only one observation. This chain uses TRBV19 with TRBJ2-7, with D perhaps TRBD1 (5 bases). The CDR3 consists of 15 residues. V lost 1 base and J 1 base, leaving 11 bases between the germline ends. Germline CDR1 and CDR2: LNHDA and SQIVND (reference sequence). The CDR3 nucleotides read TGTGCCAGTAGTATAGGGTGGCAGGGATCCTACGAGCAGTACTTC. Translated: CASSIGWQGSYEQYF.

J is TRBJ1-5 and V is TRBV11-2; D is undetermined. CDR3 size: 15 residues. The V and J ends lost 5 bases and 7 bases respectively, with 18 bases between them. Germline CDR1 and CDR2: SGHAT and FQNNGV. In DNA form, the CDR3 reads TGTGCCAGCAGCCATGGCGGGGAAATTTGGCAGCCCCAGCATTTT. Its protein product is CASSHGGEIWQPQHF.

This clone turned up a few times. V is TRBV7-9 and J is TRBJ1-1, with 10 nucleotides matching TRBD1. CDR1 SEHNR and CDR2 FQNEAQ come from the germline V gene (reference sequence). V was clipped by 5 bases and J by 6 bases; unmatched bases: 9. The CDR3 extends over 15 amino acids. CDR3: CASSVQTGGASEAFF. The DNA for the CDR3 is TGTGCCAGCAGCGTCCAGACAGGGGGCGCCTCTGAAGCTTTCTTT.

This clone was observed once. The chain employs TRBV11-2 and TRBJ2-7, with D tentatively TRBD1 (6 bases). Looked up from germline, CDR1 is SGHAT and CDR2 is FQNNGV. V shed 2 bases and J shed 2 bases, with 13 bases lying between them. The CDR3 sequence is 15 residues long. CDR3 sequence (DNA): TGTGCCAGCAGCTTAAACTCCGGGACACCCTACGAGCAGTACTTC. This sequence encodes CASSLNSGTPYEQYF.

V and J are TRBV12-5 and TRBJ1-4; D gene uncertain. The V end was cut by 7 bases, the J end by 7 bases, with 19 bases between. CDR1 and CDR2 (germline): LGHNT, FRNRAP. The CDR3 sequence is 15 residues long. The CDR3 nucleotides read TGTGCTAGTGTTCCCACCGGGAGGGCCGGTGAAAAACTGTTTTTT. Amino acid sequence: CASVPTGRAGEKLFF.

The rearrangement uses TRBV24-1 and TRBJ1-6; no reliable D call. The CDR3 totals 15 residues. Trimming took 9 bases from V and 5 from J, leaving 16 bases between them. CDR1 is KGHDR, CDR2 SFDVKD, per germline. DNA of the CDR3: TGTGCCACCCTACTCCGGGGAAGAAATAATTCACCCCTCCACTTT. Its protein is CATLLRGRNNSPLHF.

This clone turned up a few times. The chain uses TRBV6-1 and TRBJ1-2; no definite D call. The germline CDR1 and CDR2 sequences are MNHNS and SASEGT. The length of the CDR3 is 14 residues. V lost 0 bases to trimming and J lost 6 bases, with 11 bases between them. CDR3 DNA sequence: TGTGCCAGCAGTGAAGCGTCTTTTCAGGATGGCTACACCTTC. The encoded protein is CASSEASFQDGYTF.

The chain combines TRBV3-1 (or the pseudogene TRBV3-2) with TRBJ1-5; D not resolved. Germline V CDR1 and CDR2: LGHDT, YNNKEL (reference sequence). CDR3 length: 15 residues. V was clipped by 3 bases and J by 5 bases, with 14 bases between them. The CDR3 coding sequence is TGTGCCAGCAGCCACGCCGCGGAGGGAGATCAGCCCCAGCATTTT. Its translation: CASSHAAEGDQPQHF.

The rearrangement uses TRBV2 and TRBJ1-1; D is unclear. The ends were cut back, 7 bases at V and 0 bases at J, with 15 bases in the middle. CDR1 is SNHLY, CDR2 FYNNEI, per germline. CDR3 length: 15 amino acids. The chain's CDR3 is CASKEDGAVNTEAFF. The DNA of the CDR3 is TGTGCCAGCAAAGAGGATGGAGCGGTGAACACTGAAGCTTTCTTT.

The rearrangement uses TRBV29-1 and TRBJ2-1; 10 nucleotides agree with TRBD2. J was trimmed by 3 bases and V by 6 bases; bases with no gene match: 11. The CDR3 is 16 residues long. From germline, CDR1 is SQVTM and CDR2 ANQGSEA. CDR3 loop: CSVSPSSGGHYNEQFF. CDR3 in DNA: TGCAGCGTGAGCCCGTCTAGCGGGGGCCACTACAATGAGCAGTTCTTC.

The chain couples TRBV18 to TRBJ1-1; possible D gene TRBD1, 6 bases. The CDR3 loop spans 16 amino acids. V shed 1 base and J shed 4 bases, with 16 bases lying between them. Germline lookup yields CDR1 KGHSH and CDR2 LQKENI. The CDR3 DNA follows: TGTGCCAGCTCACCACAGGCAGGGGTTCTCGGCACTGAAGCTTTCTTT. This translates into CASSPQAGVLGTEAFF.

The DNA for the CDR3 is TGTGCCAGCAGCTTAGGGGCGGGCACTGAAGCTTTCTTT. This encodes CASSLGAGTEAFF. The rearrangement uses TRBV7-8 and TRBJ1-1; D gene unclear. Germline CDR1 reads SGHVS; CDR2 reads FQNEAQ. The CDR3 spans 13 residues. Deletions cut 1 base from V and 4 bases from J, with 7 bases between.

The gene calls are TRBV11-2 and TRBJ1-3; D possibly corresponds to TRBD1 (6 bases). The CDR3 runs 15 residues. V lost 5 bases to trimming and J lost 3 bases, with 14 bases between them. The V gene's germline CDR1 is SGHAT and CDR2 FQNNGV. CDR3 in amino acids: CASSLTGFRGNTIYF. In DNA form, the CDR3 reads TGTGCCAGCAGCCTAACAGGGTTCCGTGGAAACACCATATATTTT.

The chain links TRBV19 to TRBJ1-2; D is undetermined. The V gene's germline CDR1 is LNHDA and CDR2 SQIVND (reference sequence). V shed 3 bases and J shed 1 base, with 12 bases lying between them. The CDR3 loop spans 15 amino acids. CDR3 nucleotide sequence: TGTGCCAGTAGTATGTTAGCAGATTTTAACTATGGCTACACCTTC. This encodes CASSMLADFNYGYTF.

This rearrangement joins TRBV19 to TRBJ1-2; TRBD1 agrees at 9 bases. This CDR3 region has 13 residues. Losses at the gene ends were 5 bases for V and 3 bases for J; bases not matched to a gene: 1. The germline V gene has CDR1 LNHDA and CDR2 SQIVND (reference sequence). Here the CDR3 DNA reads TGTGCCAGTAGTTGGACAGGGGACTATGGCTACACCTTC. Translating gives CASSWTGDYGYTF.

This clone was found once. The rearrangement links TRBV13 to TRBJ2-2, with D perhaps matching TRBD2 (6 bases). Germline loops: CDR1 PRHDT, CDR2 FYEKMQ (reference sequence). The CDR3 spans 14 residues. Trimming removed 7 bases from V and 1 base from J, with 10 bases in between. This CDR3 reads CASTGRLNTGELFF. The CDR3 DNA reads TGTGCCAGCACTGGGAGGCTGAACACCGGGGAGCTGTTTTTT.

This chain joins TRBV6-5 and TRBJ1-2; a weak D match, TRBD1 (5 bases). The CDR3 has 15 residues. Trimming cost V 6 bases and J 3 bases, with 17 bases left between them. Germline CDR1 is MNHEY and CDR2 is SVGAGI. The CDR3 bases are TGTGCCAGCAGCCTGGGGGGGGGATCAGACTATGGCTACACCTTC. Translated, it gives CASSLGGGSDYGYTF.

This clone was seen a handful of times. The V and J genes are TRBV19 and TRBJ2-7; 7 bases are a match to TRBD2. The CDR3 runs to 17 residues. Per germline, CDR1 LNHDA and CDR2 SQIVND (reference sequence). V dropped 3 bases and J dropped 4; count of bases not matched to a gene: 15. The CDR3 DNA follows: TGTGCCAGTAGTATGGGGACTATGTTGGGCGGGGCTTACGAGCAGTACTTC. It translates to CASSMGTMLGGAYEQYF.

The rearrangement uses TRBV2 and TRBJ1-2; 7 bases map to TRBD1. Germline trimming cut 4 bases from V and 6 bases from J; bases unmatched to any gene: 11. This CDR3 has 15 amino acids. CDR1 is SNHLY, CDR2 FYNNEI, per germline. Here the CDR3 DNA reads TGTGCCAGCAGTGTGGGGGGACAGCCTCCCCATGGCTACACCTTC. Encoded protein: CASSVGGQPPHGYTF.

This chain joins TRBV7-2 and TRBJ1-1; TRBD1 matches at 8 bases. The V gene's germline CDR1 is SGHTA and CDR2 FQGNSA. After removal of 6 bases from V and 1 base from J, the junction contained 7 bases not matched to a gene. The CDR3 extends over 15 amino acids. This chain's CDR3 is CASSKSGGSNTEAFF. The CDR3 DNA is TGTGCCAGCAGTAAATCAGGGGGCTCGAACACTGAAGCTTTCTTT.

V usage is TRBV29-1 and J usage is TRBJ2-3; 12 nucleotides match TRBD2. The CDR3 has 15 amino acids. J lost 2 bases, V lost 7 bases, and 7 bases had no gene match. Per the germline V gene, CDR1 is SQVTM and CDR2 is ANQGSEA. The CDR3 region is CSGEGLAGNTDTQYF. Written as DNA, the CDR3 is TGCAGCGGCGAAGGACTAGCGGGGAACACAGATACGCAGTATTTT.

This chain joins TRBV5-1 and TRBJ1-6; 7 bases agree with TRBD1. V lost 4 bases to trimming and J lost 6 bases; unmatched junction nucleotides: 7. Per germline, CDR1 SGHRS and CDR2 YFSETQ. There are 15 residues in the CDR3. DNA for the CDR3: TGCGCCAGCAGCGGAGGGACAGCCGCTAATTCACCCCTCCACTTT. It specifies CASSGGTAANSPLHF. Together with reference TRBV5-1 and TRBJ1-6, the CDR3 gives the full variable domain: KAGVTQTPRYLIKTRGQQVTLSCSPISGHRSVSWYQQTPGQGLQFLFEYFSETQRNKGNFPGRFSGRQFSNSRSEMNVSTLELGDSALYLCASSGGTAANSPLHFGNGTRLTVT.